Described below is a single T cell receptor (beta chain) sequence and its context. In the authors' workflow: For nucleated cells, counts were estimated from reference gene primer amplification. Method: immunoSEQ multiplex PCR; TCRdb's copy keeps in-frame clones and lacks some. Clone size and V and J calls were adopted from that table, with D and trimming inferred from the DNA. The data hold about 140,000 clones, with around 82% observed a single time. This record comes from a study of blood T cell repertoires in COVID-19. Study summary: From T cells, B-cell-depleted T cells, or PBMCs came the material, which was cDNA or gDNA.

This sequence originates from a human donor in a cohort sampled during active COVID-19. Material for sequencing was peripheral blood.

This CDR3 is CASSLASGNHATNEKLFF. The CDR3 coding sequence is TGTGCCAGCAGCTTAGCGTCAGGCAACCATGCAACTAATGAAAAACTGTTTTTT. This sequence joins TRBV7-9 and TRBJ1-4; D call uncertain. Trimming took off 0 bases at V and 0 bases at J, with 14 bases between the two ends. The CDR3 has 18 amino acids. Germline loops: CDR1 SEHNR, CDR2 FQNEAQ (reference sequence). Complete variable domain (other parts from reference TRBV7-9 and TRBJ1-4): DTGVSQNPRHKITKRGQNVTFRCDPISEHNRLYWYRQTLGQGPEFLTYFQNEAQLEKSRLLSDRFSAERPKGSFSTLEIQRTEQGDSAMYLCASSLASGNHATNEKLFFGSGTQLSVL.